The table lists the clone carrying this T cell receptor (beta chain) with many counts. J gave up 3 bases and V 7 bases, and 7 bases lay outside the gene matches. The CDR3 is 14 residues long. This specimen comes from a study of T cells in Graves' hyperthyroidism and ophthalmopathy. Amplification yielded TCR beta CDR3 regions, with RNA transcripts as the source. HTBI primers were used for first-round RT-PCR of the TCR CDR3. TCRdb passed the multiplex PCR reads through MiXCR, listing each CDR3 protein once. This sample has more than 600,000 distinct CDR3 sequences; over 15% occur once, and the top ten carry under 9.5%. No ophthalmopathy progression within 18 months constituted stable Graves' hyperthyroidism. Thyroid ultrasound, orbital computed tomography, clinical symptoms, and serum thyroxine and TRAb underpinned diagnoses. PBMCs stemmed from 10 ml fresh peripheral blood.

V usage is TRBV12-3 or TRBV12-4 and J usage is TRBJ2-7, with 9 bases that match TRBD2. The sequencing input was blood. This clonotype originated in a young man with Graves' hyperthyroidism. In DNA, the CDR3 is TGTGCCAGCACCTTAGCGGGGGCCTTCTACGAGCAGTACTTC. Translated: CASTLAGAFYEQYF.